Included here is one TCR beta chain sequence, with context. What it binds is not known. The sample originates from a study of cytomegalovirus exposure and HLA in healthy donors. Study-level findings and limits: Associated with HLA alleles at 0.05 false discovery rate in a later analysis were 16,951 TCR beta sequences. Follow-up analysis seemed to connect common viral pathogens with several of the most significant clusters identified. Specificity for CMV antigens was confirmed in vitro for a few of the CMV-associated chains.

Germline CDR1 and CDR2: GTSNPN and SVGIG (reference sequence). CDR3 size: 15 residues. The V end lost 2 bases, the J end lost 0 bases, and 8 bases lay between the germline ends. With 60 Vbeta and 13 Jbeta primers, the PCR was carried out. Profiling relied on immunoSEQ multiplex PCR, and the TCRdb table lists in-frame clones only, not all of them. The table has some 130,000 clones, around four fifths seen once; the top ten hold about 8.6%. This sequence joins TRBV30 and TRBJ1-6; D unclear. The sequencing sample was made of PBMCs. The clonotype was recovered from a woman in her 50s in good health and CMV-seropositive. This chain's CDR3 is CAWSYGSSYNSPLHF. CDR3 DNA sequence: TGTGCCTGGAGTTATGGGAGCTCCTATAATTCACCCCTCCACTTT.